The 22 T cell receptor beta chains given below trace back to one sample, sequenced in a study of neurological immune-mediated disorders. TCRdb used MiXCR to reprocess the 5' RACE reads, holding one entry per CDR3 protein. The data contain tens of thousands of distinct CDR3 sequences, around 3.5% of them singletons. Sample: PBMCs. These receptor sequences come from a woman in her 50s with multiple sclerosis.

This clonotype has a count of ten or more. This sequence joins TRBV28 and TRBJ2-3; 9 nucleotides line up with TRBD1. The V segment lost 2 bases and the J segment 2 bases; nucleotides outside the gene matches: 8. This CDR3 contains 17 residues. CDR1 and CDR2 from the germline V gene are MDHEN and SYDVKM. As DNA, the CDR3 is TGTGCCAGCAGTTTACGGCTGTGGGACAGGGCCACAGATACGCAGTATTTT. Its protein is CASSLRLWDRATDTQYF.

This clonotype was seen ten or more times. This chain links TRBV12-3 or TRBV12-4 with TRBJ2-7, with 12 bases lining up with TRBD2. The ends lost 1 base at V and 6 bases at J; junction bases unmatched: 7. CDR3 length: 16 residues. The CDR3 bases are TGTGCCAGCAGTTTAGTTGGGCTAGCGGGGGGGGCCGAGCAGTACTTC. It yields the protein CASSLVGLAGGAEQYF.

On this clonotype: One base away lies a much larger clone, so this may be a sequencing read error. The genes are TRBV5-1 and TRBJ1-3; D not certain. V dropped 0 bases and J dropped 2 bases, with 6 bases sitting between them. This CDR3 comprises 14 residues. Germline CDR1 SGHRS, CDR2 YFSETQ. In DNA form, the CDR3 reads TGCGCCAGCAGCTTGGGAAAGCCTGGAAACACCATATATTTT. It yields the protein CASSLGKPGNTIYF.

Ten or more counts support this clonotype. J is TRBJ1-4 and V is TRBV6-2 or TRBV6-3; 7 nucleotides match TRBD1. The length of the CDR3 is 15 residues. V shed 5 bases, J shed 4 bases, and the junction held 7 bases outside the gene matches. Germline-derived CDR1 and CDR2 are MNHEY and SVGEGT. For the CDR3, the DNA is TGTGCCAGCAGTCAACAGGACAGGATTAATGAAAAACTGTTTTTT. It is translated as CASSQQDRINEKLFF.

In this sample, this clonotype turned up many times. CDR3 bases: TGTGCCAGCAACAGGGACAGGACCTACGAGCAGTACTTC. Its protein product is CASNRDRTYEQYF. The chain carries TRBV12-3 or TRBV12-4 and TRBJ2-7, with 8 bases fitting TRBD1. The J segment lost 2 bases and the V segment lost 7 bases, leaving 4 bases of the junction unmatched. This CDR3 has 13 residues.

In its sample, this clonotype was seen many times. The chain has TRBV20-1 and TRBJ2-3, with 11 bases fitting TRBD2. Germline V gene sequence: CDR1 DFQATT, CDR2 SNEGSKA (reference sequence). The CDR3 totals 14 residues. Trimming took 6 bases from V and 3 from J; bases not matched to a gene: 5. The CDR3 spells CSARSGGATDTQYF. The CDR3 DNA sequence: TGCAGTGCCCGTAGCGGGGGGGCGACAGATACGCAGTATTTT.

This clonotype has at least ten counts. DNA for the CDR3: TGCAGTGCTAGAGAGGGACATTCGAACACTGAAGCTTTCTTT. Translating gives CSAREGHSNTEAFF. The chain combines TRBV20-1 with TRBJ1-1; a possible D gene is TRBD1 (6 bases). Trimming took off 0 bases at V and 1 base at J, with 9 bases between the two ends. This CDR3 is 14 amino acids long. Per the germline V gene, CDR1 is DFQATT and CDR2 is SNEGSKA (reference sequence).

Details on this clonotype: This may be a read error: a much more frequent sequence differs by one nucleotide. The V gene is TRBV29-1, the J gene TRBJ2-2, with D unclear. The CDR3 runs to 12 residues. Germline V lookup: CDR1 SQVTM, CDR2 ANQGSEA. The CDR3 region has the DNA TGCAGCGTTGTCGTGAACACCGAGGAGCTGTTTTTT. Translating gives CSVVVNTEELFF.

This clonotype appeared a few times. The chain has TRBV20-1 and TRBJ1-5; 7 bases are shared with TRBD1. CDR1 and CDR2 from the germline V gene are DFQATT and SNEGSKA (reference sequence). The CDR3 runs 13 residues. V shed 5 bases, J shed 3 bases, and the junction held 4 bases outside the gene matches. The CDR3 protein is CSAEDRDNQPQHF. CDR3 in DNA: TGCAGTGCTGAAGACAGGGACAATCAGCCCCAGCATTTT.

In this sample, this clonotype turned up many times. The chain employs TRBV20-1 and TRBJ1-1, with D possibly TRBD1 on 5 matching bases. The germline V gene encodes CDR1 DFQATT and CDR2 SNEGSKA (reference sequence). Between the trimmed V and J ends, which lost 0 bases and 6 bases, there was a span of 17 bases. The CDR3 extends over 15 amino acids. The CDR3 here is CSAREPGAELAEAFF. The CDR3, as DNA: TGCAGTGCTAGAGAGCCCGGGGCTGAATTGGCTGAAGCTTTCTTT.

In its sample, this clonotype was seen many times. This chain joins TRBV20-1 and TRBJ2-3; 7 bases align to TRBD2. CDR1 and CDR2 from the germline V gene are DFQATT and SNEGSKA (reference sequence). The CDR3 runs 17 residues. The J segment lost 0 bases and the V segment lost 0 bases, leaving 9 bases of the junction unmatched. CDR3 residues: CSAREGGGHRSTDTQYF. The CDR3 coding sequence is TGCAGTGCTAGAGAGGGGGGAGGGCACCGTAGCACAGATACGCAGTATTTT.

At least ten counts were recorded for this clonotype. The CDR3 protein is CASSFVAGTDTQYF. For the CDR3, the DNA is TGTGCCAGCAGCTTCGTAGCGGGTACAGATACGCAGTATTTT. The chain uses TRBV11-2 and TRBJ2-3; 7 bases match TRBD2. CDR1 SGHAT and CDR2 FQNNGV come from the germline V gene. V was clipped by 3 bases and J by 3 bases; unmatched bases: 3. The CDR3 totals 14 residues.

This clonotype was detected ten times or more. The rearrangement joins TRBV4-2 to TRBJ1-6; a possible D gene is TRBD1 (5 bases). V was pared by 0 bases and J by 9 bases, with 15 bases between. Germline-derived CDR1 and CDR2 are LGHNA and YNFKEQ. The CDR3 has 16 amino acids. The CDR3 nucleotides read TGTGCCAGCAGCCAAGATGGAGGACAAGTGGGTTCACCCCTCCACTTT. This codes for CASSQDGGQVGSPLHF.

This clonotype was detected many times. The rearrangement joins TRBV7-2 to TRBJ2-7; D unresolved. The CDR3 runs 13 residues. V lost 5 bases to trimming and J lost 2 bases, with 10 bases between them. Germline loops: CDR1 SGHTA, CDR2 FQGNSA. The CDR3 DNA sequence: TGTGCCAGCAGCCTGAACCGGGCCTACGAGCAGTACTTC. It codes for CASSLNRAYEQYF.

This clonotype was seen many times. The chain employs TRBV2 and TRBJ1-4; tentative D call: TRBD1 (6 bases). Trimming removed 3 bases at V and 8 bases at J, with 10 bases between. The CDR3 consists of 13 residues. CDR1 and CDR2 from the germline V gene are SNHLY and FYNNEI. The CDR3 protein is CASSDRGYEKLFF. The CDR3, as DNA: TGTGCCAGCAGTGACAGGGGATACGAAAAACTGTTTTTT.

This clonotype was counted at least ten times. The gene calls are TRBV5-6 and TRBJ2-4; D gene unclear. This CDR3 comprises 15 residues. The germline V and J ends were trimmed by 4 bases and 1 base, with 12 bases remaining between them. Germline values: CDR1 SGHDT, CDR2 YYEEEE. CDR3: CASSSTTVAKNIQYF. For the CDR3, the DNA is TGTGCCAGCAGCAGCACCACAGTGGCCAAAAACATTCAGTACTTC.

In its sample, this clonotype was seen many times. The gene calls are TRBV20-1 and TRBJ2-1; the match to TRBD2 covers 7 bases. Germline V CDR1 and CDR2: DFQATT, SNEGSKA (reference sequence). Germline trimming cut 7 bases from V and 4 bases from J; bases unmatched to any gene: 10. The CDR3 covers 14 residues. The CDR3 sequence: CSVLDFSGYNEQFF. CDR3 bases: TGCAGTGTCCTCGATTTTAGCGGGTACAATGAGCAGTTCTTC.

This clonotype was seen repeatedly, ten times or more. The genes are TRBV9 and TRBJ2-3; the match to TRBD1 covers 10 bases. Germline trimming cut 3 bases from V and 4 bases from J; bases unmatched to any gene: 8. Germline V CDR1 and CDR2: SGDLS, YYNGEE. The CDR3 loop spans 16 amino acids. The CDR3 sequence is CASSAGTGAWADTQYF. The CDR3 region has the DNA TGTGCCAGCAGCGCCGGGACAGGGGCCTGGGCAGATACGCAGTATTTT.

This clonotype has a count of ten or more. The V call is TRBV4-1, the J call TRBJ1-2; TRBD1 aligns across 9 bases. The germline CDR1 and CDR2 sequences are MGHRA and YSYEKL. This CDR3 is 15 amino acids long. Losses at the gene ends were 4 bases for V and 4 bases for J; bases not matched to a gene: 7. CDR3 residues: CASSREGQGGYGYTF. The CDR3 DNA sequence: TGCGCCAGCAGCCGAGAGGGACAGGGCGGCTATGGCTACACCTTC.

This clonotype came up many times. The chain uses TRBV6-5 and TRBJ2-5; D may correspond to TRBD1 or TRBD2 (5 bases each). V was cut by 6 bases and J by 2 bases, with 13 bases left in between. The CDR3 is made up of 14 amino acids. The germline V gene has CDR1 MNHEY and CDR2 SVGAGI. The CDR3 region has the DNA TGTGCCAGCAGAGCCCCGGGACGGCAAGAGACCCAGTACTTC. Encoded protein: CASRAPGRQETQYF.

This clonotype was counted ten times or more. The chain is built from TRBV5-1 and TRBJ1-1, with D hard to call. The CDR3 has 14 residues. V was pared by 4 bases and J by 5 bases, with 15 bases between. Germline V CDR1 and CDR2: SGHRS, YFSETQ. CDR3 loop: CASSTRRGGTEAFF. The DNA for the CDR3 is TGCGCCAGCAGCACCAGACGGGGAGGGACTGAAGCTTTCTTT.

At least ten counts were recorded for this clonotype. The rearrangement links TRBV10-3 to TRBJ2-7; possibly TRBD2 for D (6 bases). This CDR3 contains 13 residues. V was shortened by 10 bases and J by 6 bases, with 19 bases between the two germline ends. Germline CDR1 reads ENHRY; CDR2 reads SYGVKD. In DNA form, the CDR3 reads TGTGCCACCCACCCAGATGGAGGGATCGAGCAGTACTTC. It is translated as CATHPDGGIEQYF.